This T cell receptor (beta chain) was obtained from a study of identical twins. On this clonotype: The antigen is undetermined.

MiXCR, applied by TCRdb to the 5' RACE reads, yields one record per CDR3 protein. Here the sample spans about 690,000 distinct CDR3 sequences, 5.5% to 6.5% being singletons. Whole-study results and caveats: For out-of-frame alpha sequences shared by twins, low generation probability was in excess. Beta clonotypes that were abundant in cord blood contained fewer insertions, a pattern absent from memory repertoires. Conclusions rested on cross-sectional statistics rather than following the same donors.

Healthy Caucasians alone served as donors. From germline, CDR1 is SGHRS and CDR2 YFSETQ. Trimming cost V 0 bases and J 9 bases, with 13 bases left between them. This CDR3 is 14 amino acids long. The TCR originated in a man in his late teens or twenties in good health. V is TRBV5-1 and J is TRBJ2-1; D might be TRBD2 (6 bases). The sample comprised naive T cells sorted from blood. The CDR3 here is CASSLGGLRSEQFF. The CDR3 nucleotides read TGCGCCAGCAGCTTGGGGGGACTCCGGAGTGAGCAGTTCTTC.